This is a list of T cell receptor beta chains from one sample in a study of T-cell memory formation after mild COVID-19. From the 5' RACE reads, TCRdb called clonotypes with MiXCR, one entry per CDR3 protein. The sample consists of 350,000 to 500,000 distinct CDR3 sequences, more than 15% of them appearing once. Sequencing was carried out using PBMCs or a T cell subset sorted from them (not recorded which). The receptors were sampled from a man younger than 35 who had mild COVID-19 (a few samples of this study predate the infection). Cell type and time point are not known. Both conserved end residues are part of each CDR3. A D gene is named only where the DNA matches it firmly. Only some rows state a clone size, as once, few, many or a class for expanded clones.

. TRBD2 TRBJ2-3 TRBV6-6 CASSYSMLAGGLGDTQYF TGTGCCAGCAGTTACTCGATGCTAGCGGGGGGCCTCGGGGATACGCAGTATTTT
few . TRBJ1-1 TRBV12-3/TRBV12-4 CASRPETGNTEAFF TGTGCCAGCAGACCAGAGACAGGGAACACTGAAGCTTTCTTT
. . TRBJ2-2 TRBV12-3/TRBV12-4 CASSLEFRGTGELFF TGTGCCAGCAGCCTGGAGTTCAGGGGCACCGGGGAGCTGTTTTTT
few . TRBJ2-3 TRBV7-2 CASSFLLTANPVDTQYF TGTGCCAGCAGCTTCTTACTGACAGCTAACCCGGTGGATACGCAGTATTTT
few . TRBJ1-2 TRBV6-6 CASSWRQGEYYGYTF TGTGCCAGCAGTTGGCGGCAGGGAGAGTACTATGGCTACACCTTC
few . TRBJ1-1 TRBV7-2 CASSFKRNTEAFF TGTGCCAGCAGCTTTAAGAGGAACACTGAAGCTTTCTTT
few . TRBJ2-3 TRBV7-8 CASSFNRESVTDTQYF TGTGCCAGCAGCTTCAACAGAGAGTCAGTCACAGATACGCAGTATTTT
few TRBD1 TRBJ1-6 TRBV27 CASSWGTGNNSPLHF TGTGCCAGCAGTTGGGGGACAGGGAATAATTCACCCCTCCACTTT
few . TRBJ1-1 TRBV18 CASSPGRAEAFF TGTGCCAGCTCACCAGGGCGGGCTGAAGCTTTCTTT
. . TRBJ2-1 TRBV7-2 CASSLGDTSGLFF TGTGCCAGCAGCTTAGGCGACACCAGTGGATTGTTCTTC
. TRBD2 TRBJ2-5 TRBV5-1 CASSQTSGETQYF TGCGCCAGCAGCCAGACTAGCGGCGAGACCCAGTACTTC
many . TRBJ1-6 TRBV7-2 CASSLAVLPLHF TGTGCCAGCAGCTTAGCAGTACTACCCCTCCACTTT
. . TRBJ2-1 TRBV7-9 CASSSDWGAYNEQFF TGTGCCAGCAGCTCCGACTGGGGGGCCTACAATGAGCAGTTCTTC
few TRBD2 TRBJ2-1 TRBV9 CASSVGLAGIYNEQFF TGTGCCAGCAGCGTAGGACTAGCGGGGATTTACAATGAGCAGTTCTTC
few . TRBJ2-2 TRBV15 CATDRGGYTGELFF TGTGCCACGGACCGTGGAGGATACACCGGGGAGCTGTTTTTT
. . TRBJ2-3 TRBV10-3 CAARRGDTQYF TGTGCCGCGCGGAGAGGAGATACGCAGTATTTT
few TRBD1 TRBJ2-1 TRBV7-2 CASSSGTGSYNEQFF TGTGCCAGCAGCTCCGGGACAGGCTCCTACAATGAGCAGTTCTTC
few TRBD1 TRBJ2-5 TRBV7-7 CASSLDGQGSETQYF TGTGCTAGCAGCTTAGATGGACAGGGAAGCGAGACCCAGTACTTC
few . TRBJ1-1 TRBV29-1 CSVERTAVNTEAFF TGCAGCGTTGAGAGGACAGCTGTGAACACTGAAGCTTTCTTT
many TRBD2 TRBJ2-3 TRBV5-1 CASSLEASGSSTDTQYF TGCGCCAGCAGCTTGGAGGCTAGCGGGTCAAGCACAGATACGCAGTATTTT
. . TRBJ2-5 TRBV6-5 CASSYSDVGQAETKYF TGTGCCAGCAGTTACTCTGACGTGGGGCAGGCGGAGACCAAGTACTTC
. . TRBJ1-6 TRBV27 CASSLQGIVSPLHF TGTGCCAGCAGTCTGCAGGGGATTGTATCACCCCTCCACTTT
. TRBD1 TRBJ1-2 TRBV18 CASSPMGQGRGYGYTF TGTGCCAGCTCACCCATGGGACAGGGACGGGGCTATGGCTACACCTTC
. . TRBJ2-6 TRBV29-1 CSVAILGSGANVLTF TGCAGCGTGGCAATCTTAGGCTCTGGGGCCAACGTCCTGACTTTC
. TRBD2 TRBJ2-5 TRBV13 CASSFIGPFSGGQETQYF TGTGCCAGCAGCTTCATAGGACCCTTTAGCGGGGGTCAAGAGACCCAGTACTTC
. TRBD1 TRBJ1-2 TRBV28 CASSLRGLYGYTF TGTGCCAGCAGTTTAAGGGGGCTCTATGGCTACACCTTC
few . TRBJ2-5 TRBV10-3 CAISEPQETQYF TGTGCCATCAGTGAGCCACAAGAGACCCAGTACTTC
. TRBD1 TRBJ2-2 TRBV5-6 CASSSPWDRGTGELFF TGTGCCAGCAGTTCTCCGTGGGACAGGGGGACCGGGGAGCTGTTTTTT
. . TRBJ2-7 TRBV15 CATSRRRSSYEQYF TGTGCCACCAGCAGAAGGAGGAGCTCCTACGAGCAGTACTTC
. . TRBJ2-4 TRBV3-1 CASSQAVTTKNIQYF TGTGCCAGCAGCCAAGCTGTGACGACGAAAAACATTCAGTACTTC
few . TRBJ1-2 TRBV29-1 CSVPSSHGYTF TGCAGCGTCCCAAGCAGTCATGGCTACACCTTC
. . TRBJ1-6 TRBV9 CASSVSAPPPPLHF TGTGCCAGCAGCGTATCAGCCCCGCCGCCACCCCTCCACTTT
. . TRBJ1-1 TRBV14 CASSSNRKNTEAFF TGTGCCAGCAGCTCCAACAGGAAGAACACTGAAGCTTTCTTT
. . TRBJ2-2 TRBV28 CASSFPGAFTGELFF TGTGCCAGCAGTTTCCCAGGGGCCTTCACCGGGGAGCTGTTTTTT
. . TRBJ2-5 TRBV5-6 CASSLVGGLETQYF TGTGCCAGCAGCTTGGTTGGGGGCTTGGAGACCCAGTACTTC
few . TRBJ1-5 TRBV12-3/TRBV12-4 CASSPWNQPQHF TGTGCCAGCAGCCCCTGGAATCAGCCCCAGCATTTT
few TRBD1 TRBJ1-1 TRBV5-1 CASSLRGQGGNTEAFF TGCGCCAGCAGCTTGAGGGGACAGGGGGGGAACACTGAAGCTTTCTTT
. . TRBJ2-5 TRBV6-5 CASSRYPRETQYF TGTGCCAGCAGTCGCTACCCTAGGGAGACCCAGTACTTC
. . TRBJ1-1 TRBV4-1 CASSQPLQGRGYEAFF TGCGCCAGCAGCCAACCTCTACAGGGAAGGGGGTATGAAGCTTTCTTT
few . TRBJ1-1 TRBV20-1 CSARDHSRIGSVNTEAFF TGCAGTGCTAGAGACCATAGCCGAATAGGGTCGGTGAACACTGAAGCTTTCTTT
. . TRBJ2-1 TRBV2 CASVWGVSYNEQFF TGTGCCAGCGTTTGGGGGGTCTCCTACAATGAGCAGTTCTTC
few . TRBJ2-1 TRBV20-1 CSASSGGSYNEQFF TGCAGTGCTTCCAGTGGGGGGTCCTACAATGAGCAGTTCTTC
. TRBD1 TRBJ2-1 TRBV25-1 CASSVTGTAFTEQFF TGTGCCAGCAGTGTCACCGGGACAGCCTTTACGGAGCAGTTCTTC